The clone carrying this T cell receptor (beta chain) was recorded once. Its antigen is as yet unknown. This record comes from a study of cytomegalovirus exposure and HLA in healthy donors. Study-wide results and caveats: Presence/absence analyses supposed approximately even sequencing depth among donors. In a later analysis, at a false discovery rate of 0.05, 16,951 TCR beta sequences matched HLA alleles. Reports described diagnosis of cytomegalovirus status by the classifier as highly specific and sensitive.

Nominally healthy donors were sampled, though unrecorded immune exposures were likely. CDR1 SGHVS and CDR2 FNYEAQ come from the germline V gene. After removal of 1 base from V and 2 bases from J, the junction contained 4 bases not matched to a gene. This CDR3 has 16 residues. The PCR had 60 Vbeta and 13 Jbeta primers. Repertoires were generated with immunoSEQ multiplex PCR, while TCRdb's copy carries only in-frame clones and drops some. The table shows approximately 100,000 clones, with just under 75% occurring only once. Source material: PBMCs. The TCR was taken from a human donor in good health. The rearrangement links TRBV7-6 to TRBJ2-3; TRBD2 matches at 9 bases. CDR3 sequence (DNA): TGTGCCAGCAGCTTAGGGCCTAGCGGGAACACAGATACGCAGTATTTT. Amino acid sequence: CASSLGPSGNTDTQYF.